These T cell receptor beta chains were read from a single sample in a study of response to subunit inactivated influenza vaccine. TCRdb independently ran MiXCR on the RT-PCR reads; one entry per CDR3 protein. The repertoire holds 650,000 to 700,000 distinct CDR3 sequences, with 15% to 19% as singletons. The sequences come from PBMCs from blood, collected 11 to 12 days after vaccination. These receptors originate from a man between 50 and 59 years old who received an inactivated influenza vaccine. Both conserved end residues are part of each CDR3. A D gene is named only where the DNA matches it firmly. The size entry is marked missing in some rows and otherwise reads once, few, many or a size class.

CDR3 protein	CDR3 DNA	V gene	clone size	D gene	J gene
CSAWKRGENEQFF	TGCAGTGCTTGGAAAAGGGGGGAAAATGAGCAGTTCTTC	TRBV20-1	NA	NA	TRBJ2-1
CASSLVSGGSGETQYF	TGCGCCAGCAGCTTAGTGAGCGGGGGATCTGGGGAGACCCAGTACTTC	TRBV5-1	NA	TRBD2	TRBJ2-5
CASSRGQGRGMYTEAFF	TGTGCCAGCAGCAGGGGACAGGGGCGAGGGATGTACACTGAAGCTTTCTTT	TRBV12-3/TRBV12-4	NA	TRBD1	TRBJ1-1
CASIPAAVNTGELFF	TGTGCCAGCATCCCGGCAGCGGTGAACACCGGGGAGCTGTTTTTT	TRBV6-1	few	NA	TRBJ2-2
CSARDPRQGTFYEQYF	TGCAGTGCTAGAGACCCCCGGCAGGGGACGTTCTACGAGCAGTACTTC	TRBV20-1	many	NA	TRBJ2-7
CASSEGGTYSGANVLTF	TGTGCCAGCAGTGAAGGGGGGACCTACTCTGGGGCCAACGTCCTGACTTTC	TRBV6-1	NA	NA	TRBJ2-6
CSATYREVEQYF	TGCAGTGCCACATACCGGGAGGTCGAGCAGTACTTC	TRBV20-1	few	TRBD2	TRBJ2-7
CASSLGQGTGNEQFF	TGCGCCAGCAGCTTGGGGCAGGGGACGGGCAATGAGCAGTTCTTC	TRBV5-1	few	NA	TRBJ2-1
CASSAGPPYEQYF	TGTGCTAGCAGCGCCGGACCGCCCTACGAGCAGTACTTC	TRBV7-7	few	NA	TRBJ2-7
CATSARQGNEQFF	TGTGCCACCAGCGCTCGACAGGGCAATGAGCAGTTCTTC	TRBV15	NA	TRBD1	TRBJ2-1
CSVDAHGVSYNEQFF	TGCAGCGTTGATGCTCACGGGGTCTCCTACAATGAGCAGTTCTTC	TRBV29-1	many	NA	TRBJ2-1
CASSYSTNTGELFF	TGTGCCAGCAGCTACTCGACGAACACCGGGGAGCTGTTTTTT	TRBV7-3	NA	NA	TRBJ2-2
CAISGTAGLGEQYF	TGTGCCATCAGTGGGACAGCCGGCCTGGGCGAGCAGTACTTC	TRBV10-3	NA	NA	TRBJ2-7
CASSSVGTEAFF	TGTGCCAGCAGTTCGGTCGGCACTGAAGCTTTCTTT	TRBV27	many	NA	TRBJ1-1
CASSPYGWGVSSYNEQFF	TGTGCCAGCAGTCCCTACGGCTGGGGGGTCAGCTCCTACAATGAGCAGTTCTTC	TRBV6-1	NA	NA	TRBJ2-1
CASKGNQETQYF	TGCGCCAGCAAGGGGAACCAAGAGACCCAGTACTTC	TRBV5-1	NA	NA	TRBJ2-5
CASSPGINEQYF	TGTGCCAGCTCACCTGGGATAAACGAGCAGTACTTC	TRBV18	NA	NA	TRBJ2-7
CASSLVRGDSYNEQFF	TGTGCCAGCAGCTTAGTAAGGGGGGACTCCTACAATGAGCAGTTCTTC	TRBV7-6	NA	NA	TRBJ2-1
CASSPYAASTDTQYF	TGTGCCAGCTCACCCTATGCAGCCAGCACAGATACGCAGTATTTT	TRBV18	NA	NA	TRBJ2-3
CSVVDETQYF	TGCAGCGTTGTAGATGAGACCCAGTACTTC	TRBV29-1	few	NA	TRBJ2-5
CASSQDRTQGSNQPQHF	TGCGCCAGCAGCCAAGATCGGACCCAAGGGAGCAATCAGCCCCAGCATTTT	TRBV4-1	few	NA	TRBJ1-5
CASSTSGQYTGELFF	TGCGCCAGCAGCACGAGCGGACAGTACACCGGGGAGCTGTTTTTT	TRBV5-1	many	NA	TRBJ2-2
CASSPYVAGGPYNEQFF	TGTGCCAGCTCACCCTACGTAGCGGGAGGGCCCTACAATGAGCAGTTCTTC	TRBV18	NA	TRBD2	TRBJ2-1
CSASPDRGLGYEQYF	TGCAGTGCCTCGCCTGACAGGGGTCTCGGGTACGAGCAGTACTTC	TRBV20-1	NA	TRBD1	TRBJ2-7
CASSNGLVPTTDTQYF	TGTGCCAGCAGTAATGGACTAGTCCCAACCACAGATACGCAGTATTTT	TRBV6-2/TRBV6-3	NA	TRBD2	TRBJ2-3
CSSLGRGGDTQYF	TGCAGTTCCCTCGGACGGGGGGGAGATACGCAGTATTTT	TRBV20-1	NA	TRBD2	TRBJ2-3
CASRPSGYEQYF	TGTGCCAGCAGACCTAGCGGGTACGAGCAGTACTTC	TRBV28	NA	TRBD2	TRBJ2-7